This is a list of T cell receptor beta chains from one sample in a study of CD8+ T cells in alopecia areata. Method: immunoSEQ multiplex PCR; TCRdb's copy keeps in-frame clones and lacks some. Found here are some 44,000 clones, 92% of them singletons; the top ten hold approximately 19%. Sequences were derived from CD8+ T cells sorted from blood, sampled at week 24, from a patient treated with tofacitinib. These receptor sequences come from a human donor with alopecia areata. CDR3s include the opening cysteine and the closing phenylalanine or tryptophan. A D gene is named only where the DNA matches it firmly. Size is omitted from some rows. Given values are once, few, many or a class for expanded clones.

size	D	V	J	DNA	CDR3
NA	NA	TRBV19	TRBJ2-1	TGTGCCAGTAGTATCGGGTCGCGCTATGAGCAGTTCTTC	CASSIGSRYEQFF
NA	TRBD1	TRBV6-5	TRBJ2-7	TGTGCCAGCAGTGCCCGGGACAGCTCCTACGAGCAGTACTTC	CASSARDSSYEQYF
NA	TRBD1	TRBV29-1	TRBJ2-6	TGCAGCGTTGAAGACCCAGACAGGGACGGACTCGCTGGGGCCAACGTCCTGACTTTC	CSVEDPDRDGLAGANVLTF
NA	TRBD2	TRBV7-6	TRBJ2-7	TGTGCCAGCAGCTGGGAGCGGGGGTACGAGCAGTACTTC	CASSWERGYEQYF
NA	TRBD1	TRBV5-6	TRBJ2-7	TGTGCCAGCAGCTTGGGACAGGGGTTCTACGAGCAGTACTTC	CASSLGQGFYEQYF
NA	NA	TRBV29-1	TRBJ2-7	TGCAGCGTTGCCTCGACAGTGTCCTACGAGCAGTACTTC	CSVASTVSYEQYF
NA	NA	TRBV27	TRBJ2-2	TGTGCCAGCAGTTTAGTCGCCGGGGAGCTGTTTTTT	CASSLVAGELFF
NA	NA	TRBV27	TRBJ2-5	TGTGCCAGCAGTTCACACAGCTATCAAGAGACCCAGTACTTC	CASSSHSYQETQYF
NA	NA	TRBV10-3	TRBJ1-1	TGTGCCACTGGACAGACGAGGGGCACTGAAGCTTTCTTT	CATGQTRGTEAFF
NA	NA	TRBV7-9	TRBJ2-2	TGTGCCAGCAGCTGGCCCCTTTCACAGACGAACACCGGGGAGCTGTTTTTT	CASSWPLSQTNTGELFF
NA	NA	TRBV19	TRBJ2-5	TGTGCCAGTAGTATGTGGGCAGGGGCGGAAGAGACCCAGTACTTC	CASSMWAGAEETQYF
NA	NA	TRBV1	TRBJ1-5	TGCACCAGCAGCCAAGGGACGGGTCAGCCCCAGCATTTT	CTSSQGTGQPQHF
NA	NA	TRBV28	TRBJ2-2	TGTGCCAGCACCAAATCCTTCGGGGCCCAGAACACCGGGGAGCTGTTTTTT	CASTKSFGAQNTGELFF
few	NA	TRBV30	TRBJ1-1	TGTGCCTGGAGTGTCACCGAGAACACTGAAGCTTTCTTT	CAWSVTENTEAFF
once	TRBD2	TRBV5-4	TRBJ2-7	TGTGCCAGCAGCCAAGAGCGGGGCCTCTACGAGCAGTACTTC	CASSQERGLYEQYF
NA	TRBD1	TRBV7-9	TRBJ2-7	TGTGCCAGCAGCTTAGAGGACAGGGACGAGCAGTACTTC	CASSLEDRDEQYF
NA	NA	TRBV5-6	TRBJ2-7	TGTGCCAGCAGCTTTGGGACCCTCCGGATTTGGGAGTACTTC	CASSFGTLRIWEYF
NA	NA	TRBV19	TRBJ1-5	TGTGCCGCGGGACCAGCCTCCTACTATAGCAATCAGCCCCAGCATTTT	CAAGPASYYSNQPQHF
NA	NA	TRBV23-1	TRBJ2-7	TGCGCCAGCAGTCAATGGGCAGTTTCCTACGAGCAGTACTTC	CASSQWAVSYEQYF
once	NA	TRBV28	TRBJ2-5	TGTGCCAGCAGTTTACGACAGCCGATACAAGAGACCCAGTACTTC	CASSLRQPIQETQYF
NA	NA	TRBV7-2	TRBJ2-1	TGTGCCAGCAGCCCAACGGCCTACGCCTCGACTGGGGGGTTCTTC	CASSPTAYASTGGFF
once	NA	TRBV29-1	TRBJ2-7	TGCAGCTCCCGGGACGGGGAAGCCTACGAGCAGTACTTC	CSSRDGEAYEQYF
NA	NA	TRBV27	TRBJ2-5	TGTGCCAGCAGTTTATCGCCGGGACCCAAGGCGGCCCAGTACTTC	CASSLSPGPKAAQYF
NA	TRBD1	TRBV27	TRBJ2-7	TGTGCCAGCAGTTTACTGGACAGGGAGGCCGAGCAGTACTTC	CASSLLDREAEQYF
once	NA	TRBV29-1	TRBJ2-1	TGCAGCGCGCCCCAAGGCTCGGGCTACAATGAGCAGTTCTTC	CSAPQGSGYNEQFF
NA	NA	TRBV18	TRBJ2-7	TGTGCCAGCTCACCACCCGACAGTCAGCAGTACTTC	CASSPPDSQQYF
few	NA	TRBV6-4	TRBJ2-1	TGTGCCAGCAGTGACTCGGACTACAATGAGCAGTTCTTC	CASSDSDYNEQFF
NA	NA	TRBV4-1	TRBJ2-7	TGCGCCAGCAGCCAAGATCGTCGCGAAGGGTACGAGCAGTACTTC	CASSQDRREGYEQYF
NA	NA	TRBV29-1	TRBJ2-5	TGCAGCGGGAAGTTCATGGAGACCCAGTACTTC	CSGKFMETQYF
NA	TRBD2	TRBV28	TRBJ2-7	TGTGCCAGCAGCCCCTTCCCCAATAGCGGGGACTACGAGCAGTACTTC	CASSPFPNSGDYEQYF
NA	TRBD1	TRBV29-1	TRBJ2-7	TGCAGCGTTGAAGACCCGGGGACAGAAGGCTACGAGCAGTACTTC	CSVEDPGTEGYEQYF
NA	TRBD2	TRBV27	TRBJ2-3	TGTGCCAGCAGTTTGGTTGCGGGGGGGCCCACAGATACGCAGTATTTT	CASSLVAGGPTDTQYF
NA	NA	TRBV7-8	TRBJ2-2	TGTGCCAGCAGCTTATCGGCAGGGAGGAACACCGGGGAGCTGTTTTTT	CASSLSAGRNTGELFF
NA	TRBD1	TRBV9	TRBJ1-2	TGTGCCAGCTCATATGGGGACAGCAACTATGGCTACACCTTC	CASSYGDSNYGYTF
NA	NA	TRBV28	TRBJ2-2	TGTGCCAGCAGTCGTGGAGTCGGGGAGCTGTTTTTT	CASSRGVGELFF
NA	NA	TRBV7-9	TRBJ2-5	TGTGCCAGCAGCCCAGACAGAAAAGAGACCCAGTACTTC	CASSPDRKETQYF
NA	NA	TRBV28	TRBJ1-1	TGTGCCAGCAGTTTACAGGGATTTGTGGGCACTGAAGCTTTCTTT	CASSLQGFVGTEAFF
NA	NA	TRBV2	TRBJ1-2	TGTGCCAGCAACCCAGGGGATCAATATGGCTACACCTTC	CASNPGDQYGYTF
NA	NA	TRBV27	TRBJ2-1	TGTGCCAGCAGTTTGCTAGGGGATGAGCAGTTCTTC	CASSLLGDEQFF
NA	NA	TRBV29-1	TRBJ2-1	TGCAGCGTTGCACTAGCTGAGTACAATGAGCAGTTCTTC	CSVALAEYNEQFF
NA	TRBD2	TRBV7-9	TRBJ2-3	TGTGCCAGCAGCTTCAATGGCCCTGGGACTAGCGGCACAGATACGCAGTATTTT	CASSFNGPGTSGTDTQYF
NA	NA	TRBV4-1	TRBJ2-1	TGCGCCAGCAGCCAAGGACAGCACAATGAGCAGTTCTTC	CASSQGQHNEQFF
NA	NA	TRBV14	TRBJ1-2	TGTGCCAGCTCCTCGCCCGCATGGCAGAACTATGGCTACACCTTC	CASSSPAWQNYGYTF
NA	NA	TRBV5-1	TRBJ2-3	TGCGCCAGCAGCTTGGACTCCGGGGACACAGATACGCAGTATTTT	CASSLDSGDTDTQYF
NA	NA	TRBV2	TRBJ1-2	TGTGCCAGCAGGGCCGGTCTCTATGGCTACACCTTC	CASRAGLYGYTF
NA	NA	TRBV4-3	TRBJ2-1	TGCGCCAGCAGCCAAGATCGGCAGGGTTTCGATGAGCAGTTCTTC	CASSQDRQGFDEQFF
NA	NA	TRBV7-6	TRBJ2-2	TGTGCCAGCAGTCCCGGGTGGTCCGGGGAGCTGTTTTTT	CASSPGWSGELFF
NA	TRBD1	TRBV19	TRBJ2-7	TGTGCCAGTAGGGGGACAGACACCTACGAGCAGTACTTC	CASRGTDTYEQYF
NA	NA	TRBV27	TRBJ2-7	TGTGCCAGCAGTCCACCGCAGACCTACGAGCAGTACTTC	CASSPPQTYEQYF
NA	NA	TRBV7-2	TRBJ2-2	TGTGCCAGCAGCTTAGTGGCGGATTCCACCGGGGAGCTGTTTTTT	CASSLVADSTGELFF
NA	TRBD2	TRBV11-2	TRBJ2-1	TGTGCCAGCAGCAAGGGGGGACTAGCGGTATACAATGAGCAGTTCTTC	CASSKGGLAVYNEQFF
NA	NA	TRBV6-5	TRBJ2-7	TGTGCCAGCAGTCCACAGGGAACCGAGCAGTACTTC	CASSPQGTEQYF
few	NA	TRBV7-2	TRBJ2-7	TGTGCCAGCAGCCCAGGGGCCTCCTACGAGCAGTACTTC	CASSPGASYEQYF
NA	NA	TRBV14	TRBJ2-1	TGTGCCAGCAGCAGCCAAGGTGTAAGTTGGAACAATGAGCAGTTCTTC	CASSSQGVSWNNEQFF
NA	TRBD1	TRBV13	TRBJ2-6	TGTGCCAGCAGCTTCGCCCAAGGGGGCCTTAGGTCTGGGGCCAACGTCCTGACTTTC	CASSFAQGGLRSGANVLTF